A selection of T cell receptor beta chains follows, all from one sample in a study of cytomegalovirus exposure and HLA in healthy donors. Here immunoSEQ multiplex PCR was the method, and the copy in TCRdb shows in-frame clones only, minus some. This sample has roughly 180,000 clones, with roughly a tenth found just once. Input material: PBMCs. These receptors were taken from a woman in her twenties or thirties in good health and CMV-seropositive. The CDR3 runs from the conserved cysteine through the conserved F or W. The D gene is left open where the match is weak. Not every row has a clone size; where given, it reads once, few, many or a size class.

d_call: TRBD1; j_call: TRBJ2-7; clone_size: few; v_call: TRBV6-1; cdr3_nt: TGTGCCAGCAGTCCCCGACAGGGGGGGTCCTACGAGCAGTACTTC; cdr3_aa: CASSPRQGGSYEQYF
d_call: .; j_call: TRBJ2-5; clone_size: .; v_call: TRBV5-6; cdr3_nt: TGTGCCAGCAGCTTGGTTAGGGGCCGGGCCCAGTACTTC; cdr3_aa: CASSLVRGRAQYF
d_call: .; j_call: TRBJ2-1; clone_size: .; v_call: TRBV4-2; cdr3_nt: TGTGCCAGCAGCCAAGTAAGTCCGGAGCTCTACAATGAGCAGTTCTTC; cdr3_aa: CASSQVSPELYNEQFF
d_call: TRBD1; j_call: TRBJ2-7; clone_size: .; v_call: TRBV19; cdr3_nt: TGTGCCAGTAGTCCCGGGACAGGGTTCTCCTACGAGCAGTACTTC; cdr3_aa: CASSPGTGFSYEQYF
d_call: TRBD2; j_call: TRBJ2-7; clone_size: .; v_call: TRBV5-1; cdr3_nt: TGCGCCAGCAGCTTGACCGGGACTAGCGGGTCCTACGAGCAGTACTTC; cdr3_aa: CASSLTGTSGSYEQYF
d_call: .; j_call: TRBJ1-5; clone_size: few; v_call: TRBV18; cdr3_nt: TGTGCCAGCTCACCCATGGACAGAAATCAGCCCCAGCATTTT; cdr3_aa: CASSPMDRNQPQHF
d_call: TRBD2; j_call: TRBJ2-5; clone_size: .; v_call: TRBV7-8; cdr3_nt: TGTGCCAGCAGCTTGTTAGCGGGACAAGAGACCCAGTACTTC; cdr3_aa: CASSLLAGQETQYF
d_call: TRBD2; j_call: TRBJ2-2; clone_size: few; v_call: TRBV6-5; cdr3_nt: TGTGCCAGCAAAGGAGCGGGAGGGTCCGGGGAGCTGTTTTTT; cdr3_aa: CASKGAGGSGELFF
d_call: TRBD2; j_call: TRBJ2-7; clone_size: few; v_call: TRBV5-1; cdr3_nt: TGCGCCAGCAGCTTGACCGGGACTAGGGGTGACGAGCAGTACTTC; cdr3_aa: CASSLTGTRGDEQYF
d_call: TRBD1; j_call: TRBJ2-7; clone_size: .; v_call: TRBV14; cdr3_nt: TGTGCCAGCAGCCTAGTCCCGGGACAGGGCCGGTACTTC; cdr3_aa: CASSLVPGQGRYF
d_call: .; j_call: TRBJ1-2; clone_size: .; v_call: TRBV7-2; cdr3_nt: TGTGCCAGCAGCTTAGCGGCAGGGGCTGGCTACACCTTC; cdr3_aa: CASSLAAGAGYTF